The entry that follows covers one TCR beta chain sequence. At one end, the junction sequence differs from germline, possibly due to a read error. This sample stems from a study of tumor and adjacent non-tumor tissue in lung cancer. Study background: There were roughly 11 adenocarcinoma, 2 squamous cell carcinoma and 1 small cell lung cancer cases. Aged about 31 to 80 years, patients included 10 men and a few women with stage I to III disease.

The template was RNA from unsorted bulk tissue. Chemotherapy-naive patients with new lung cancer underwent thoracic surgery in China, August–late 2014. A modified ARM-PCR protocol with three rounds of nested PCR amplified TCRbeta. TCRdb used MiXCR to reprocess the multiplex PCR reads, holding one entry per CDR3 protein. There are just over 200,000 distinct CDR3 sequences in the sample; approximately 74% occur only once, and around 27% lies in the top ten. Germline CDR1 reads LGHDT; CDR2 reads YNNKEL (reference sequence). CDR3 length: 17 amino acids. The J gene is TRBJ2-3, the V gene TRBV3-1, with D perhaps TRBD2 (5 bases). The receptor comes from a man aged 60-69 years with non-small cell lung cancer. The source material was lung tumor tissue. CDR3 sequence: CACSQDWMGVGIDTQYF. DNA of the CDR3: TGTGCCTGCAGCCAAGATTGGATGGGAGTGGGCATAGATACGCAGTATTTT.